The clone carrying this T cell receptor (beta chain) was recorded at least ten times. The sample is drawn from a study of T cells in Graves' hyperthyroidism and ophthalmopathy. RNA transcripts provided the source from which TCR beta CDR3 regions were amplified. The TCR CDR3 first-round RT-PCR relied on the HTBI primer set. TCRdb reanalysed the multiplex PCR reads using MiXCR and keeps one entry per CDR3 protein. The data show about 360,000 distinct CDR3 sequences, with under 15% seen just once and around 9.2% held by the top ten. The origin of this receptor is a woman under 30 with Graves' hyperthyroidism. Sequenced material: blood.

CDR3 residues: CASQSGDTEAFF. The CDR3 region has the DNA TGTGCCAGCCAGTCAGGGGACACTGAAGCTTTCTTT. J is TRBJ1-1 and V is TRBV18; TRBD1 is a possible D gene (6 bases). V lost 8 bases to trimming and J lost 3 bases, with 10 bases between them. CDR3 length: 12 amino acids. The V gene's germline CDR1 is KGHSH and CDR2 LQKENI.